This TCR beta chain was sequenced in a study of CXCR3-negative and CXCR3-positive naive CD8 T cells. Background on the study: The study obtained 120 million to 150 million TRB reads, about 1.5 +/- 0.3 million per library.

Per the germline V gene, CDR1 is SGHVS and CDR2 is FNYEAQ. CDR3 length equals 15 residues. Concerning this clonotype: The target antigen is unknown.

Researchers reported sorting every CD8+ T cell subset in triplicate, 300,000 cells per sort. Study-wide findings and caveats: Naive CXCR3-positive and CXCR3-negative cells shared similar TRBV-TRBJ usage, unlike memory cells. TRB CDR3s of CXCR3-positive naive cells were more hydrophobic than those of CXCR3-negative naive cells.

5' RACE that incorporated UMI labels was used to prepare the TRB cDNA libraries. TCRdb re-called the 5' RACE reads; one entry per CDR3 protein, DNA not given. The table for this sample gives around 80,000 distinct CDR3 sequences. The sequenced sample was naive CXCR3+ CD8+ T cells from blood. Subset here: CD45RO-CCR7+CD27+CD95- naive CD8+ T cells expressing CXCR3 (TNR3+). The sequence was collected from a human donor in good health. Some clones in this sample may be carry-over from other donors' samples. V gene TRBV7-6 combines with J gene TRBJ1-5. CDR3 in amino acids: CASRSKVSRHQPQHF.